One sample yielded the 3 T cell receptor beta chains listed below, sequenced in a study of OX40 agonist ivuxolimab in advanced cancers. Library generation was performed with the immunoSEQ multiplex PCR assay. Here the immuneACCESS table is served through TCRdb, limited to in-frame sequences with V and J called. Missing clones are a known gap in these copies; in checked studies unresolved V genes cover under half, and the rest lacks a known reason. This sample has tens of thousands of clones in its table, and about 83% of those were observed once. Of the sample, about 8.9% is held by the ten largest clones. This material consisted of CD4+ or CD8+ T cells sorted from blood, taken in a trial of the OX40 agonist ivuxolimab. The origin of the receptors is an adult with an advanced solid tumor such as melanoma, head and neck, liver or kidney cancer.

This clone was found once. This sequence joins TRBV7-9 and TRBJ2-3; D possibly matches TRBD1 or TRBD2 (5 bases each). The CDR3 is 15 amino acids. CDR1 is SEHNR and CDR2 is FQNEAQ in the germline V gene (reference sequence). V lost 5 bases and J 4 bases, leaving 16 bases between the germline ends. The CDR3 spells CASSPRLWGSDTQYF. DNA of the CDR3: TGTGCCAGCAGCCCGCGATTGTGGGGGTCAGATACGCAGTATTTT.

CDR3 loop: CASSTGPEAFF. The CDR3 DNA reads as TGCGCCAGCAGTACCGGGCCTGAAGCTTTCTTT. The V call is TRBV5-1, the J call TRBJ1-1, with D uncertain. Germline CDR1 reads SGHRS; CDR2 reads YFSETQ. The CDR3 totals 11 residues. The V and J ends lost 5 bases and 6 bases respectively, with 8 bases between them.

The chain employs TRBV7-2 and TRBJ1-1; 10 positions match TRBD1. The trim removed 5 bases at V and 5 bases at J, leaving 8 bases unmatched. CDR1 and CDR2 from the germline V gene are SGHTA and FQGNSA. The CDR3 is 15 amino acids. CDR3 amino acids: CASSIRQGAPTEAFF. The CDR3 nucleotides are TGTGCCAGCAGCATAAGACAGGGGGCGCCGACTGAAGCTTTCTTT.